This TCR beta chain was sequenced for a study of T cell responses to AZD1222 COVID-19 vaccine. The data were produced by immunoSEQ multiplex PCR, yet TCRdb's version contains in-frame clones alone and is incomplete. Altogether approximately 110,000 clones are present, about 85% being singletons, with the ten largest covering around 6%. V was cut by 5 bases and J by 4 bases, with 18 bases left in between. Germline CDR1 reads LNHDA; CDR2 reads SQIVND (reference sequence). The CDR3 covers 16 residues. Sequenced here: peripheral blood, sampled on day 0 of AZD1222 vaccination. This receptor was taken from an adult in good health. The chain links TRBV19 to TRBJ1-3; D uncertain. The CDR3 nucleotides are TGTGCCAGTAGTTTCACAACCGGGCCTGGAGGAAACACCATATATTTT. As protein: CASSFTTGPGGNTIYF.